The 16 T cell receptor beta chains presented below share a single source sample, sequenced in a study of cytomegalovirus exposure and HLA in healthy donors. Researchers ran the PCR with 60 Vbeta and 13 Jbeta primers. The protocol was immunoSEQ multiplex PCR, while the TCRdb copy is restricted to in-frame clones and leaves out a portion. In the table there are approximately 190,000 clones, approximately 82% of which are singletons. The specimen sequenced was PBMCs. The receptors stem from a woman aged 18-30 years in good health and CMV-seropositive.

This chain connects TRBV18 to TRBJ1-4, with D maybe TRBD1 (5 bases). CDR1 KGHSH and CDR2 LQKENI come from the germline V gene. The ends were cut back, 0 bases at V and 8 bases at J, with 7 bases in the middle. The length of the CDR3 is 13 residues. In DNA, the CDR3 is TGTGCCAGCTCACCACCGGGGGGAGAAAAACTGTTTTTT. As protein: CASSPPGGEKLFF. The full variable domain, with the rest looked up from reference TRBV18 and TRBJ1-4, is NAGVMQNPRHLVRRRGQEARLRCSPMKGHSHVYWYRQLPEEGLKFMVYLQKENIIDESGMPKERFSAEFPKEGPSILRIQQVVRGDSAAYFCASSPPGGEKLFFGSGTQLSVL.

Turning to this clone: The junction departs from the called germline gene at one end, perhaps through a read error. This sequence joins TRBV6-1 and TRBJ2-7, with D possibly matching TRBD1 (6 bases). The V gene's germline CDR1 is MNHNS and CDR2 SASEGT. This CDR3 contains 17 residues. For the CDR3, the DNA is TGTGCCAGCAGTGAAAGGAATCGATTGGGACACCCGACCAAGATAAACTTC. Protein product: CASSERNRLGHPTKINF.

V and J are TRBV28 and TRBJ1-2; D gene unclear. The CDR3 is 14 amino acids. Germline loops: CDR1 MDHEN, CDR2 SYDVKM. V gave up 2 bases and J gave up 0 bases, with 7 bases separating them. In DNA form, the CDR3 reads TGTGCCAGCAGTTTAACACAGACTAACTATGGCTACACCTTC. It codes for CASSLTQTNYGYTF.

This chain joins TRBV27 and TRBJ2-7; TRBD2 aligns across 10 bases. The CDR3 sequence is 14 residues long. Losses at the gene ends were 6 bases for V and 5 bases for J; bases not matched to a gene: 7. Germline V lookup: CDR1 MNHEY, CDR2 SMNVEV (reference sequence). CDR3 nucleotide sequence: TGTGCCAGCAGGAGCGGGAGGGGAGGGAACGAGCAGTACTTC. Translated, it gives CASRSGRGGNEQYF.

The chain uses TRBV6-5 and TRBJ1-1, with 8 positions matching TRBD1. V lost 4 bases and J lost 6; bases outside the gene matches: 1. The CDR3 covers 12 residues. Germline CDR1 MNHEY, CDR2 SVGAGI. The CDR3 region is CASSLQGAEAFF. The CDR3 DNA sequence: TGTGCCAGCAGTTTACAGGGGGCTGAAGCTTTCTTT.

The J gene is TRBJ2-3, the V gene TRBV4-1; D unclear. The V and J ends lost 4 bases and 4 bases respectively, with 15 bases between them. Germline CDR1 and CDR2: MGHRA and YSYEKL. This CDR3 has 15 amino acids. The CDR3, as DNA: TGCGCCAGCAGCCGCCAACTGAGAGTGGCAGATACGCAGTATTTT. Its translation: CASSRQLRVADTQYF.

This chain joins TRBV2 and TRBJ1-6; D is unresolved. Germline V gene sequence: CDR1 SNHLY, CDR2 FYNNEI. The length of the CDR3 is 13 residues. V was shortened by 10 bases and J by 0 bases, with 7 bases between the two germline ends. CDR3 DNA: TGTGCCATACAGAGCTCCTATAATTCACCCCTCCACTTT. This encodes CAIQSSYNSPLHF.

This clone was detected only a few times. The chain uses TRBV11-2 and TRBJ2-7, with unresolved D. The CDR3 has 14 residues. The V gene lost 7 bases and the J gene lost 0 bases, with 13 bases spanning the gap. Germline CDR1 and CDR2: SGHAT and FQNNGV. CDR3 coding DNA: TGTGCCAGCACGGCGGAAGTTGACTCCTACGAGCAGTACTTC. Translating gives CASTAEVDSYEQYF.

About this clone itself: The junction does not match germline at one end; this may be a read error. J is TRBJ2-6 and V is TRBV7-7, with D tentatively TRBD2 (5 bases). The germline CDR1 and CDR2 sequences are SSHAT and FNYEAQ (reference sequence). This CDR3 comprises 17 residues. Here the CDR3 reads CASTRLEGSSGANVLTF. The DNA for the CDR3 is TGTGCTAGCACTCGACTCGAGGGAAGCTCTGGGGCCAACGTCCTGACTTTC.

V and J are TRBV6-1 and TRBJ1-5; weak D call: TRBD1 (6 bases). CDR3 length: 13 amino acids. Germline V gives CDR1 MNHNS, CDR2 SASEGT. Trimming took 7 bases from V and 6 from J, leaving 13 bases between them. This CDR3 reads CASNQGPSQPQHF. In nucleotides, the CDR3 is TGTGCCAGCAACCAGGGGCCGAGTCAGCCCCAGCATTTT.

This chain uses TRBV27 with TRBJ2-7; TRBD1 agrees at 9 bases. The germline V gene encodes CDR1 MNHEY and CDR2 SMNVEV (reference sequence). There are 15 residues in the CDR3. V lost 6 bases and J lost 4; bases outside the gene matches: 10. The DNA of the CDR3 is TGTGCCAGCAGGAAGACCTGGGACAGGGTGTACGAGCAGTACGTC. Its protein is CASRKTWDRVYEQYV.

J is TRBJ1-2 and V is TRBV9, with 7 bases identical to TRBD1. Germline V lookup: CDR1 SGDLS, CDR2 YYNGEE. The CDR3 loop spans 12 amino acids. The V and J ends lost 3 bases and 7 bases, in that order; junction bases with no gene match: 3. The CDR3 nucleotides are TGTGCCAGCAGCGCTTACAGGGGTGGCTACACCTTC. This sequence encodes CASSAYRGGYTF.

V and J are TRBV2 and TRBJ2-7, with D perhaps matching TRBD2 (6 bases). The V and J ends lost 6 bases and 0 bases respectively, with 9 bases between them. The germline V gene has CDR1 SNHLY and CDR2 FYNNEI. The CDR3 has 13 amino acids. DNA for the CDR3: TGTGCCAGCAGAGGCGGGGTCTCCTACGAGCAGTACTTC. Translating it yields CASRGGVSYEQYF.

This clone was picked up a small number of times. The V gene is TRBV30, the J gene TRBJ2-2, with D perhaps TRBD2 (5 bases). The germline V and J ends were trimmed by 0 bases and 4 bases, with 12 bases remaining between them. The CDR3 consists of 15 residues. The germline CDR1 and CDR2 sequences are GTSNPN and SVGIG (reference sequence). The CDR3 loop reads CAWSVSEASTGELFF. The CDR3 DNA sequence: TGTGCCTGGAGTGTATCGGAGGCCAGCACCGGGGAGCTGTTTTTT.

The rearrangement links TRBV9 to TRBJ1-2, with 10 nucleotides matching TRBD1. Germline V gene lookup returns CDR1 SGDLS and CDR2 YYNGEE. The length of the CDR3 is 15 residues. Losses at the gene ends were 2 bases for V and 8 bases for J; bases not matched to a gene: 9. CDR3 loop: CASSVKSGTGVGYTF. The DNA of the CDR3 is TGTGCCAGCAGCGTTAAATCCGGGACAGGGGTGGGCTACACCTTC.

The chain couples TRBV28 to TRBJ2-5, with 8 bases that match TRBD1. Per germline, CDR1 MDHEN and CDR2 SYDVKM. With 5 bases clipped from V and 7 bases from J, the junction kept 6 bases outside the gene matches. CDR3 length: 13 residues. CDR3 protein: CASSRQGSRTQYF. The DNA for the CDR3 is TGTGCCAGCAGTCGACAGGGGTCAAGGACCCAGTACTTC.